This T cell receptor (beta chain) was identified in a study of immune evolution from preneoplasia to lung adenocarcinoma. Study at large: HLA loss of heterozygosity: under 7.5% AIS, about 15% MIA, 30% to 35% ADC, none AAH. Study outcomes and limitations: Top clone frequencies peaked in normal lung, apparently declining through invasive adenocarcinoma.

In regard to this clone: The target antigen is unknown.

Each case's diagnosis was confirmed by two pathologists on H&E. Macro-dissection enriched premalignant or tumor cells before nucleic acid extraction. Unmatched junction bases numbered 12, after V lost 5 bases and J lost 6 bases. Looked up from germline, CDR1 is GTSNPN and CDR2 is SVGIG (reference sequence). The CDR3 is 15 amino acids. Clones were read by immunoSEQ multiplex PCR, and TCRdb kept only the in-frame ones, dropping some. This table holds about 6,400 clones, roughly 80% found once. This chain joins TRBV30 and TRBJ2-3, with 9 bases aligning to TRBD2. The specimen sequenced was FFPE minimally invasive lung adenocarcinoma tissue. This clonotype originated in a person between 50 and 70 years old with lung adenocarcinoma. Here the CDR3 DNA reads TGTGCCTGGCAAGGCGCGGGGGGGCAGGTGGATACGCAGTATTTT. This encodes CAWQGAGGQVDTQYF.